These 29 T cell receptor beta chains originate from one sample sequenced in a study of cytomegalovirus exposure and HLA in healthy donors listed by TCRdb under 2017. Receptor libraries were prepared by the immunoSEQ multiplex PCR assay. The multiplex PCR relied on a mix of 60 forward primers for TCR Vbeta segments and 13 reverse primers for TCR Jbeta segments. TCRdb mirrors the immuneACCESS table, restricted to in-frame sequences. Some clones are absent from its copies; in checked studies, under half trace to an unresolved V gene, and the reason for the others is unknown. This sample's table carries tens of thousands of clones. The top ten clonotypes cover roughly 1.5% of the sample. Sequencing input: PBMCs. The origin of the receptors is an older woman in good health and CMV-seronegative.

This rearrangement joins TRBV27 to TRBJ1-1, with 7 bases identical to TRBD1. The CDR3 runs to 11 residues. V lost 6 bases, J lost 6 bases, and 1 base stayed unmatched. The V gene's germline CDR1 is MNHEY and CDR2 SMNVEV (reference sequence). The CDR3 reads CASSRGAEAFF. The CDR3 region has the DNA TGTGCCAGCAGCAGGGGGGCTGAAGCTTTCTTT.

The V gene is TRBV28, the J gene TRBJ2-7; 7 nucleotides align to TRBD1. This CDR3 has 15 residues. V was clipped by 1 base and J by 1 base; unmatched bases: 4. Germline values: CDR1 MDHEN, CDR2 SYDVKM. The CDR3 loop reads CASSLSRTGSYEQYF. The CDR3 DNA is TGTGCCAGCAGTTTATCGCGGACAGGATCCTACGAGCAGTACTTC.

The rearrangement links TRBV7-2 to TRBJ2-3, with 8 bases fitting TRBD2. The V gene end was trimmed by 1 base and the J gene end by 4 bases; junction bases not matched to a gene: 7. CDR1 and CDR2 (germline): SGHTA, FQGNSA. The CDR3 is 16 residues long. CDR3 region: CASSLGGAGGSDTQYF. The CDR3 region has the DNA TGTGCCAGCAGCTTAGGGGGGGCGGGAGGATCAGATACGCAGTATTTT.

The V gene is TRBV28, the J gene TRBJ2-5, with TRBD2 matching 11 bases. CDR1 and CDR2 from the germline V gene are MDHEN and SYDVKM. With 3 bases clipped from V and 1 base from J, the junction kept 7 bases outside the gene matches. The CDR3 loop spans 17 amino acids. The CDR3 spells CASSFVLAGALQETQYF. CDR3 DNA: TGTGCCAGCAGTTTCGTACTAGCGGGAGCTCTCCAAGAGACCCAGTACTTC.

The V call is TRBV28, the J call TRBJ1-5, with D unclear. The CDR3 contains 14 residues. Trimming removed 3 bases from V and 3 bases from J, with 9 bases in between. Germline CDR1 is MDHEN and CDR2 is SYDVKM. CDR3 loop: CASSFVGDNQPQHF. The DNA of the CDR3 is TGTGCCAGCAGTTTTGTCGGGGACAATCAGCCCCAGCATTTT.

This chain joins TRBV19 and TRBJ1-5, with TRBD1 identical over 7 bases. Trimming cost V 6 bases and J 16 bases; bases outside gene matches: 15. The V gene's germline CDR1 is LNHDA and CDR2 SQIVND (reference sequence). This CDR3 spans 13 amino acids. In DNA, the CDR3 is TGTGCCAGTAGCGCCGGGACAGACGCGCGAAACCATTTT. The encoded protein is CASSAGTDARNHF.

This rearrangement joins TRBV28 to TRBJ2-7; 8 bases line up with TRBD2. The CDR3 totals 14 residues. Unmatched junction bases numbered 9, after V lost 6 bases and J lost 5 bases. Germline-derived CDR1 and CDR2 are MDHEN and SYDVKM. In DNA, the CDR3 is TGTGCCAGCAGCCTAACGGGAGGGTCAGACGAGCAGTACTTC. Amino acids: CASSLTGGSDEQYF. Looking up the rest from reference TRBV28 and TRBJ2-7 gives the full variable domain: DVKVTQSSRYLVKRTGEKVFLECVQDMDHENMFWYRQDPGLGLRLIYFSYDVKMKEKGDIPEGYSVSREKKERFSLILESASTNQTSMYLCASSLTGGSDEQYFGPGTRLTVT.

The chain is built from TRBV18 and TRBJ1-5; D gene ambiguous. Trimming removed 5 bases from V and 3 bases from J, with 8 bases in between. The germline V gene encodes CDR1 KGHSH and CDR2 LQKENI. This CDR3 spans 13 amino acids. The CDR3, as DNA: TGTGCCAGCTCAGCGGAACCCAATCAGCCCCAGCATTTT. It specifies CASSAEPNQPQHF.

J is TRBJ2-3 and V is TRBV5-1; 10 nucleotides match TRBD2. CDR3 length equals 21 residues. Germline values: CDR1 SGHRS, CDR2 YFSETQ. V gave up 0 bases and J gave up 2 bases; unmatched junction bases: 18. In nucleotides, the CDR3 is TGCGCCAGCAGCTTGGGGAGACCGGGACTAGCGAGAGTCGGGCACACAGATACGCAGTATTTT. It is translated as CASSLGRPGLARVGHTDTQYF.

This chain uses TRBV7-2 with TRBJ2-3, with 8 bases fitting TRBD2. V lost 6 bases, J lost 2 bases, and 4 bases stayed unmatched. The CDR3 length is 14 residues. The germline V gene has CDR1 SGHTA and CDR2 FQGNSA. The CDR3 reads CASRLAAFTDTQYF. In nucleotides, the CDR3 is TGTGCCAGCAGACTAGCGGCATTCACAGATACGCAGTATTTT.

The chain is built from TRBV28 and TRBJ2-5, with D possibly matching TRBD1 (6 bases). The tail of the sequence fits TRBJ2-7 better, so the J call may be wrong. The germline V gene encodes CDR1 MDHEN and CDR2 SYDVKM. The CDR3 has 14 residues. The CDR3 DNA follows: TGTGCCAGCAGTTTAGACAGGCCGGTCTACGAGCAGTACTTC. It is translated as CASSLDRPVYEQYF.

This chain joins TRBV11-2 and TRBJ2-7; D is perhaps TRBD2 (6 bases). Germline CDR1 SGHAT, CDR2 FQNNGV. Trimming left V 1 base short and J 0 bases short, with 7 bases between. The CDR3 runs 14 residues. As DNA, the CDR3 is TGTGCCAGCAGCTTAGGGAGGGGCTCCTACGAGCAGTACTTC. This translates into CASSLGRGSYEQYF.

This chain joins TRBV2 and TRBJ2-2, with D perhaps TRBD1 (7 bases). Trimming pared 6 bases from V and 0 bases from J, leaving 14 bases between. The CDR3 totals 16 residues. Germline-derived CDR1 and CDR2 are SNHLY and FYNNEI. In nucleotides, the CDR3 is TGTGCCAGCAGGCGGGACAGACCTTCGAACACCGGGGAGCTGTTTTTT. Translation gives CASRRDRPSNTGELFF.

The genes are TRBV6-1 and TRBJ2-7; D possibly corresponds to TRBD1 (5 bases). CDR1 is MNHNS, CDR2 SASEGT, per germline. V lost 3 bases and J 2 bases, leaving 11 bases between the germline ends. This CDR3 is 14 amino acids long. CDR3 in amino acids: CASSDTQGTYEQYF. The CDR3 DNA is TGTGCCAGCAGTGACACCCAGGGAACCTACGAGCAGTACTTC.

V is TRBV28 and J is TRBJ2-7; a weak D match, TRBD1 (6 bases). CDR1 is MDHEN, CDR2 SYDVKM, per germline. This CDR3 contains 14 residues. Trimming left V 6 bases short and J 1 base short, with 13 bases between. CDR3: CASRKTGQSYEQYF. CDR3 coding DNA: TGTGCCAGCAGGAAAACCGGACAGTCCTACGAGCAGTACTTC.

V usage is TRBV7-2 and J usage is TRBJ2-2; tentatively, D is TRBD2 (5 bases). This CDR3 contains 16 residues. V was clipped by 0 bases and J by 4 bases, with 12 bases between them. The germline CDR1 and CDR2 sequences are SGHTA and FQGNSA. CDR3: CASSLAASGPTGELFF. In DNA, the CDR3 is TGTGCCAGCAGCTTAGCAGCGAGCGGACCCACCGGGGAGCTGTTTTTT.

V is TRBV30 and J is TRBJ1-1; D uncertain. V was trimmed by 1 base and J by 0 bases, leaving 6 bases between them. Germline-derived CDR1 and CDR2 are GTSNPN and SVGIG (reference sequence). The CDR3 runs 13 residues. This chain's CDR3 is CAWSGPVNTEAFF. The CDR3 bases are TGTGCCTGGAGTGGCCCAGTGAACACTGAAGCTTTCTTT.

CDR3 in amino acids: CAISEVRAQAFF. The CDR3 DNA is TGTGCCATCAGTGAGGTGAGGGCCCAAGCTTTCTTT. V and J are TRBV10-3 and TRBJ1-1; D not certain. V lost 2 bases to trimming and J lost 9 bases, with 10 bases between them. CDR1 is ENHRY, CDR2 SYGVKD, per germline. The CDR3 contains 12 residues.

The rearrangement uses TRBV5-1 and TRBJ2-5, with D possibly matching TRBD1 (5 bases). Between the trimmed V and J ends, which lost 4 bases and 5 bases, there was a span of 9 bases. The CDR3 sequence is 12 residues long. Germline-derived CDR1 and CDR2 are SGHRS and YFSETQ. CDR3 residues: CASSTAGETQYF. For the CDR3, the DNA is TGCGCCAGCAGCACCGCAGGGGAGACCCAGTACTTC.

V and J are TRBV21-1 and TRBJ2-1; TRBD2 reflects the table's D call only, with no check against the DNA. TRBV21-1 constitutes a pseudogene. The CDR3 runs 15 residues. The CDR3 nucleotides are TGTGCCAGCAGCGAAAAGTGGGAGGGTAGCAATGAGCAGTTCTTC. Amino acids: CASSEKWEGSNEQFF.

The chain employs TRBV11-1 and TRBJ2-1; D is undetermined. Between the trimmed V and J ends, which lost 5 bases and 15 bases, there was a span of 17 bases. The germline gives CDR1 SGHAT, CDR2 FQDESV (reference sequence). The CDR3 consists of 12 residues. CDR3 DNA: TGTGCCAGCAGCCCCCGCCTACCCAAAGCGTTCTTC. The encoded protein is CASSPRLPKAFF. Full variable domain (outside the CDR3, taken from reference TRBV11-1 and TRBJ2-1): EAEVAQSPRYKITEKSQAVAFWCDPISGHATLYWYRQILGQGPELLVQFQDESVVDDSQLPKDRFSAERLKGVDSTLKIQPAELGDSAMYLCASSPRLPKAFFGPGTRLTVL.

This chain connects TRBV11-2 to TRBJ2-7, with a possible D match to TRBD1 (5 bases). The V gene's germline CDR1 is SGHAT and CDR2 FQNNGV. Trimming shortened V by 1 base and J by 5 bases, and 12 bases separated the two germline ends. The CDR3 has 14 amino acids. The CDR3 nucleotides are TGTGCCAGCAGCTTAGGACAGAGTCTCAACGAGCAGTACTTC. Its protein is CASSLGQSLNEQYF.

The rearrangement uses TRBV7-6 and TRBJ2-3, with D possibly matching TRBD2 (6 bases). V lost 4 bases and J 2 bases, leaving 19 bases between the germline ends. Germline V gives CDR1 SGHVS, CDR2 FNYEAQ. This CDR3 region has 17 residues. Here the CDR3 reads CASSSNGGLALTDTQYF. The CDR3 DNA sequence: TGTGCCAGCAGCTCGAACGGCGGCCTAGCGCTCACAGATACGCAGTATTTT.

This chain uses TRBV11-2 with TRBJ2-1; D ambiguous. Trimming cost V 1 base and J 6 bases, with 16 bases left between them. The CDR3 spans 16 residues. From germline, CDR1 is SGHAT and CDR2 FQNNGV. CDR3 sequence reads: CASSLAPHGVPNEQFF. Here the CDR3 DNA reads TGTGCCAGCAGCTTAGCCCCGCACGGAGTACCCAATGAGCAGTTCTTC.

The V gene is TRBV28, the J gene TRBJ1-1; the D is unclear. The CDR3 has 12 amino acids. V lost 10 bases to trimming and J lost 1 base, with 10 bases between them. Germline V gene lookup returns CDR1 MDHEN and CDR2 SYDVKM. CDR3 amino acids: CATGRGNTEAFF. The CDR3 DNA sequence: TGTGCCACCGGACGGGGGAACACTGAAGCTTTCTTT. Complete variable domain (other parts from reference TRBV28 and TRBJ1-1): DVKVTQSSRYLVKRTGEKVFLECVQDMDHENMFWYRQDPGLGLRLIYFSYDVKMKEKGDIPEGYSVSREKKERFSLILESASTNQTSMYLCATGRGNTEAFFGQGTRLTVV.

The rearrangement links TRBV7-2 to TRBJ2-7; 8 positions match TRBD1. Germline V CDR1 and CDR2: SGHTA, FQGNSA. This CDR3 has 15 residues. Losses at the gene ends were 6 bases for V and 4 bases for J; bases not matched to a gene: 11. CDR3 region: CASSPRTGRTYEQYF. The CDR3 DNA reads as TGTGCCAGCAGTCCTCGGACAGGGAGGACTTACGAGCAGTACTTC. The full variable domain, its missing parts supplied by reference TRBV7-2 and TRBJ2-7, is GAGVSQSPSNKVTEKGKDVELRCDPISGHTALYWYRQSLGQGLEFLIYFQGNSAPDKSGLPSDRFSAERTGGSVSTLTIQRTQQEDSAVYLCASSPRTGRTYEQYFGPGTRLTVT.

Concerning this clone itself: The junction shows a germline mismatch at one end, possibly a read error. The genes are TRBV2 and TRBJ1-1, with 12 bases that match TRBD1. The CDR3 has 16 amino acids. Germline V lookup: CDR1 SNHLY, CDR2 FYNNEI. This CDR3 reads CASSQGQGAYWRWFGF. The CDR3 nucleotides read TGTGCCAGCAGTCAGGGACAGGGGGCCTACTGGCGATGGTTTGGCTTT.

The V and J genes are TRBV11-1 and TRBJ1-1; 7 nucleotides agree with TRBD1. Losses at the gene ends were 5 bases for V and 0 bases for J; bases not matched to a gene: 3. Germline CDR1 and CDR2: SGHAT and FQDESV (reference sequence). The CDR3 has 14 residues. The CDR3 protein is CASSEQGMNTEAFF. DNA for the CDR3: TGTGCCAGCAGCGAACAGGGGATGAACACTGAAGCTTTCTTT. Full variable domain (missing parts from reference TRBV11-1 and TRBJ1-1): EAEVAQSPRYKITEKSQAVAFWCDPISGHATLYWYRQILGQGPELLVQFQDESVVDDSQLPKDRFSAERLKGVDSTLKIQPAELGDSAMYLCASSEQGMNTEAFFGQGTRLTVV.

The CDR3 sequence: CASAGTGFQETQYF. CDR3 nucleotides: TGTGCCAGCGCCGGGACAGGGTTCCAAGAGACCCAGTACTTC. The chain links TRBV6-5 to TRBJ2-5; 9 bases agree with TRBD1. The CDR3 loop spans 14 amino acids. J lost 1 base, V lost 8 bases, and 5 bases had no gene match. Germline CDR1 is MNHEY and CDR2 is SVGAGI.